This section outlines one T cell receptor beta chain sequence together with its context. Its antigen is unidentified. The CDR3 is 14 amino acids. The ends lost 5 bases at V and 4 bases at J; junction bases unmatched: 8. Germline values: CDR1 SEHNR, CDR2 FQNEAQ (reference sequence). Primers: 60 Vbeta forward and 13 Jbeta reverse. The table came from immunoSEQ multiplex PCR; TCRdb's copy has only in-frame clones and leaves some out. The table records 190,000 or so clones, around 86% of them present only once. When sampled, the donors appeared nominally healthy, though they likely had unrecorded immune exposures. This sample stems from a study of cytomegalovirus exposure and HLA in healthy donors. General study points: As a later analysis showed, a missense DCLRE1C variant was linked to trimming of TCR beta V- and J-genes. Per a later analysis, HLA-associated TCR beta chains showed more clonal expansion than other, equally common TCR beta chains.

The J gene is TRBJ2-7, the V gene TRBV7-9, with 7 bases that match TRBD2. Sequences were obtained from PBMCs. The TCR comes from a woman aged 50 to 60 in good health and CMV-seropositive. CDR3 DNA: TGTGCCAGCAGCCCTAGCGGATCGCAGTACGAGCAGTACTTC. Translated: CASSPSGSQYEQYF.